The following is a T cell receptor beta chain sequence with its context. TCRdb's table, derived via immunoSEQ multiplex PCR, lists solely in-frame clones and lacks some. Of 64,000 or so clones in the sample, about 83% are singletons; the top ten hold less than 9.5%. This sample is part of a study of T cell responses to AZD1222 COVID-19 vaccine. The CDR3 totals 14 residues. Germline V CDR1 and CDR2: MNHEY, SVGAGI. V lost 0 bases and J 6 bases, leaving 11 bases between the germline ends. The chain has TRBV6-5 and TRBJ1-2; unclear D gene. The sequencing here drew on peripheral blood, taken on day 0 of AZD1222 vaccination. This TCR was sampled from an adult in good health. Here the CDR3 DNA reads TGTGCCAGCAGTTACTCCCCGGGTAGTCATGGCTACACCTTC. Protein product: CASSYSPGSHGYTF.